This TCR beta chain was profiled in a study of T-cell memory formation after mild COVID-19. Study in general: The study found TCR clusters largely donor specific.

MiXCR, run by TCRdb on the 5' RACE reads, gives a single entry per CDR3 protein. Of about 470,000 distinct CDR3 sequences detected, 15% to 20% appear once; the ten largest clones hold more than 9%. Trimming took 5 bases from V and 6 from J, leaving 11 bases between them. The CDR3 has 13 residues. Germline values: CDR1 SGHAT, CDR2 FQNNGV. In this sample, this clonotype turned up a few times. The antigen is unknown. Overall study findings and caveats: A subset of responding clones appeared in pre-infection memory, suggesting cross-reactive memory joined. SARS-CoV-2 specificity was not confirmed for second-wave clones peaking on day 37.

The sequence was collected from an adult woman who had mild COVID-19 (a few samples of this study predate the infection). Cell type and time point are not known. The specimen sequenced was PBMCs or a T cell subset sorted from them (not recorded which). The rearrangement links TRBV11-2 to TRBJ2-1; D gene unclear. CDR3 DNA: TGTGCCAGCAGCGCACGGCCTCTCAATGAGCAGTTCTTC. Its protein product is CASSARPLNEQFF.